The sequence of this T cell receptor (beta chain) was determined in a study of T cells expressing NK-cell markers (dated by TCRdb to about 2020). Notes on the research overall: In sorted CD3+CD56+NKG2C+, CD3+CD56+NKG2C- and CD3+CD56-NKG2C+ T-cell subsets from eight donors, TCR beta-chain repertoires were profiled. The libraries were sequenced on Illumina HiSeq 2000/2500, MiSeq or NextSeq, producing 2 x 150 bp reads. Seven of the eight sequenced donors were HCMV-seropositive and one was HCMV-seronegative. Randomly selected healthy volunteers, three men and five women, were used as the eight sequenced donors. Study-level results and caveats: Whether the expanded NKG2C-expressing T cell clones were specific for HCMV antigens was left unclear. Those dominant clonotypes were again the most abundant among CD3+CD56-NKG2C+ cells in a handful of donors, at roughly 25-65%. In more than 5 donors, the dominant CD3+CD56+NKG2C+ clonotypes ranked among the top 10 CD8+ clonotypes, making up 1.0-7.0% of CD8+ T cells.

CDR1 is given as SGHRS and CDR2 as YFSETQ, both from the germline V gene. The CDR3 holds 15 amino acids from the cysteine to the phenylalanine. DNA for this receptor is not on file. Notes on this clonotype: Its antigen is unknown.

The instrument given in TCRdb is Illumina HiSeq 2000. TCR beta cDNA libraries were made by 5'RACE template switching that added a universal primer site and unique molecular identifiers. cDNA synthesis was primed from the TCR beta constant segment and was followed by two successive PCR amplification steps. The original pipeline was this. Reads were demultiplexed and grouped by UMI with MIGEC, and clonotypes were assembled and quantified with MiTCR. Only TCR cDNA sequences supported by at least two reads were kept to exclude erroneous sequences. The tcR package was used for downstream repertoire analysis, and clonotypes were matched between fractions using CDR3 nucleotide sequence together with V segment. VDJmatch was used to annotate antigen specificity against VDJdb, with one amino acid substitution allowed in CDR3. TCRdb reprocessed the raw reads; every CDR3 protein sequence is a single record, and DNA is not supplied. The V and J calls were determined by TCRdb, not by the authors. The record for this sample contains about 410,000 distinct CDR3 sequences. Roughly a tenth of the sample is taken by the ten largest.

HCMV-specific IgG was detected in serum with a commercial ELISA kit to determine HCMV serostatus. Peripheral blood mononuclear cells were isolated from blood by Ficoll density gradient centrifugation. Sequenced input: blood T cells: a sorted CD56 or NKG2C T cell subset, CD4+ or CD8+ T cells, or bulk PBMC T cells (not recorded which). This receptor was taken from a woman aged 45-59 years in good health. Donor details come from another sample of the same person, matched by shared clones. In this chain, TRBV5-1 is recombined with TRBJ2-1; without DNA, the TCRdb call of TRBD1 cannot be checked. For the CDR3, the sequence is CASSWDPGGAGEQFF.